The 12 T cell receptor beta chains given below trace back to one sample, sequenced in a study of neurological immune-mediated disorders. TCRdb re-called the 5' RACE reads with MiXCR, one entry per CDR3 protein. The sample holds tens of thousands of distinct CDR3 sequences, about 2.5% seen once. Sequenced input: PBMCs. The receptors were sampled from a woman in her 30s with multiple sclerosis.

This clonotype was detected ten times or more. The chain recombines TRBV18 with TRBJ1-1; D not certain. The germline V and J ends were trimmed by 3 bases and 4 bases, with 12 bases remaining between them. The V gene's germline CDR1 is KGHSH and CDR2 LQKENI. The CDR3 totals 14 residues. The CDR3 DNA is TGTGCCAGCTCACCTTTTGACCGCAGCACTGAAGCTTTCTTT. This codes for CASSPFDRSTEAFF.

Many counts were recorded for this clonotype. The rearrangement links TRBV20-1 to TRBJ2-7, with 8 bases aligning to TRBD2. J lost 0 bases, V lost 6 bases, and 10 bases had no gene match. The germline V gene has CDR1 DFQATT and CDR2 SNEGSKA (reference sequence). This CDR3 is 15 amino acids long. The DNA for the CDR3 is TGCAGTGCACACCCCACTAGCGGCCCCTCCTACGAGCAGTACTTC. This gives the protein CSAHPTSGPSYEQYF.

This clonotype appeared many times. The rearrangement uses TRBV5-1 and TRBJ1-3; no definite D call. The CDR3 sequence is 13 residues long. Germline V gene lookup returns CDR1 SGHRS and CDR2 YFSETQ. Trimming removed 0 bases from V and 4 bases from J, with 5 bases in between. In DNA, the CDR3 is TGCGCCAGCAGCTTGGACCGCGGAAACACCATATATTTT. Its protein is CASSLDRGNTIYF.

The rearrangement uses TRBV10-2 and TRBJ2-1, with D possibly TRBD2 on 6 matching bases. Between the trimmed V and J ends, which lost 7 bases and 4 bases, there was a span of 14 bases. This CDR3 contains 14 residues. The germline gives CDR1 WSHSY, CDR2 SAAADI. DNA for the CDR3: TGCGCCAGCACCCGTAGCGGACCTTACAATGAGCAGTTCTTC. Protein sequence: CASTRSGPYNEQFF.

In its sample, this clonotype was seen many times. The chain carries TRBV5-1 and TRBJ1-5; 12 nucleotides line up with TRBD1. The CDR3 loop spans 15 amino acids. Germline V gene data show CDR1 as SGHRS and CDR2 as YFSETQ. After removal of 2 bases from V and 5 bases from J, the junction contained 2 bases not matched to a gene. The DNA for the CDR3 is TGCGCCAGCAGCTTAGGGACAGGGGGCTATCAGCCCCAGCATTTT. Its translation: CASSLGTGGYQPQHF.

This clonotype was found many times. The gene calls are TRBV19 and TRBJ2-7, with D possibly being TRBD1 (6 bases). V dropped 3 bases and J dropped 3 bases, with 15 bases sitting between them. The CDR3 is 15 amino acids. Germline CDR1 is LNHDA and CDR2 is SQIVND (reference sequence). CDR3 protein: CASSIPGTTGYEQYF. DNA for the CDR3: TGTGCCAGTAGTATCCCCGGGACGACAGGCTACGAGCAGTACTTC.

This clonotype has a count of ten or more. The chain carries TRBV7-2 and TRBJ2-3; 11 bases align to TRBD2. Trimming at V came to 2 bases and at J to 9 bases, leaving 7 bases not matched to a gene. Per germline, CDR1 SGHTA and CDR2 FQGNSA. This CDR3 comprises 15 residues. The CDR3 reads CASSLTSGSSKTQYF. The CDR3 bases are TGTGCCAGCAGCTTAACTAGCGGGAGTAGTAAGACGCAGTATTTT.

This clonotype was observed at least ten times. The chain employs TRBV29-1 and TRBJ2-7, with D perhaps matching TRBD1 or TRBD2 (6 bases each). The length of the CDR3 is 13 residues. CDR1 SQVTM and CDR2 ANQGSEA come from the germline V gene. V gave up 6 bases and J gave up 7 bases, with 19 bases separating them. CDR3 sequence: CSVGSGVGGEQYF. The CDR3 bases are TGCAGCGTGGGATCGGGGGTAGGGGGGGAGCAGTACTTC.

There are many counts of this clonotype. The chain has TRBV7-2 and TRBJ2-5; tentatively, D is TRBD1 or TRBD2 (5 bases each). Trimming pared 5 bases from V and 5 bases from J, leaving 15 bases between. Germline loops: CDR1 SGHTA, CDR2 FQGNSA. The CDR3 consists of 14 residues. The CDR3 region is CASSPARGWETQYF. Written as DNA, the CDR3 is TGTGCCAGCAGCCCAGCCCGGGGCTGGGAGACCCAGTACTTC.

Ten or more counts support this clonotype. The chain carries TRBV3-1 and TRBJ1-2; 9 bases align to TRBD1. The junction had 4 bases not matched to a gene; V was cut back by 4 bases and J by 4 bases. The germline CDR1 and CDR2 sequences are LGHDT and YNNKEL (reference sequence). This CDR3 region has 14 residues. Here the CDR3 DNA reads TGTGCCAGCAGCCCGGACAGGGGAATCTATGGCTACACCTTC. As protein: CASSPDRGIYGYTF.

In this sample, this clonotype turned up many times. V and J are TRBV5-1 and TRBJ2-3; no clear D. Germline V gene lookup returns CDR1 SGHRS and CDR2 YFSETQ. V lost 6 bases, J lost 3 bases, and 11 bases lay in between. The CDR3 length is 13 residues. CDR3 amino acids: CASTADLTDTQYF. DNA of the CDR3: TGCGCCAGCACCGCGGACCTTACAGATACGCAGTATTTT.

This clonotype was seen a handful of times. The rearrangement joins TRBV18 to TRBJ2-7; no definite D call. The V end was cut by 2 bases, the J end by 1 base, with 9 bases between. This CDR3 has 14 residues. Germline V CDR1 and CDR2: KGHSH, LQKENI. CDR3 sequence (DNA): TGTGCCAGCTCACCAAAAACACATTCCTACGAGCAGTACTTC. Residues: CASSPKTHSYEQYF.